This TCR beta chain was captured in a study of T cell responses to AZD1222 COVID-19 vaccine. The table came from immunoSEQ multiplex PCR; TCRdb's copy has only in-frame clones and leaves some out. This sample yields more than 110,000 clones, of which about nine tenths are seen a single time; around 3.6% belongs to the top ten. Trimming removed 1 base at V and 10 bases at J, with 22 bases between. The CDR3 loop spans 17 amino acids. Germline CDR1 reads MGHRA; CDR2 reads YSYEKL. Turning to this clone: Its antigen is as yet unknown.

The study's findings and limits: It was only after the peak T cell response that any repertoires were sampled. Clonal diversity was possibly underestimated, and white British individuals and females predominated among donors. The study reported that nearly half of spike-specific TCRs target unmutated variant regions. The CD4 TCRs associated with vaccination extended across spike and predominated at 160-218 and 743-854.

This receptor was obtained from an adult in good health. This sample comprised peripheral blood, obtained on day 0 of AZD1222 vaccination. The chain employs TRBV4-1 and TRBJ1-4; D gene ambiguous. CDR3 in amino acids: CASSQGPARDSSGKLFF. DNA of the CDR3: TGCGCCAGCAGCCAAGGGCCTGCGCGGGATTCTTCTGGAAAACTGTTTTTT.